This T cell receptor beta chain stems from a study of T cells in localized non-small cell lung cancer (dated by TCRdb to 2019 to 2021). For the wider study: Comparing tumors with uninvolved tumor-adjacent lungs, the study looked at the T cell repertoires of fewer than 250 patients with early-stage NSCLC. The cohort was made up of fewer than 250 treatment-naive NSCLC patients whose localized lung tumors had been resected. NSCLC patients had a mean age of approximately 70 years, and around 140 were male and about a hundred female. General conclusions and limits of the study: Uninvolved tumor-adjacent lung showed the highest T cell clonality, higher than tumor, which suggests more focused antigenic responses in the uninvolved tumor-adjacent lung. Because multi-region sequencing of the tumors was not done, intratumor heterogeneity could not be ruled out. Higher blood T cell density associated with longer overall survival, while higher adjacent-lung clonality associated with shorter survival. Because the study design was exploratory, TCR variables were selected using unadjusted p-values without false-discovery rate correction. A median of around 50 of the top 100 tumor clones were detected in paired uninvolved adjacent lung, and 25 to 35 of these tumor clones were also found among the top 100 clones of the paired uninvolved adjacent lung.

Cut back by 8 bases and 4 bases, the V and J ends lie 15 bases apart. Its CDR3 holds 13 amino acids, cysteine through phenylalanine. Only the CDR3 DNA stays, 39 bases, in frame from base 1. CDR1 is given as SGHTA and CDR2 as FQGNSA, both from the germline V gene. This clone was detected once. This clone's antigen is unknown. No qualities accompany the bases; no much larger clone lies one base away. The immunoSEQ Assay was used to sequence TCR beta CDR3 regions from DNA. The paper's data handling went like this. T cell density was computed as TCR beta template counts normalized to usable DNA estimated by amplifying housekeeping genes. Richness was estimated using the preseqR package, with extrapolation to 400,000 templates for PBMC samples and to 120,000 templates for tissue samples. Clonality was calculated as one minus Pielou's evenness. Tissue-enriched TCRs were identified through differential abundance testing performed on productive amino-acid clonotypes, with a minimum total count of 5 and an alpha of 0.1. The Jaccard Index and the Morisita Overlap Index were used to measure how much the repertoires overlapped between compartments. TCR beta CDR3s were clustered by GLIPH together with public tetramer-defined viral CDR3s, and at least three viral sequences plus V-gene enrichment were required for viral motifs. Entries here come from immuneACCESS through TCRdb and include only in-frame sequences with V and J called. Some clones fail to appear in such tables; in the studies checked, an unresolved V gene covers under half of the shortfall, and the cause of the remainder is unknown. The D gene and trimming were derived from the DNA, and the V and J assignments and clone size from that table. This sample is represented by about 59,000 clones; about nine tenths of them were singletons. The ten largest make up roughly 1.8% of the sample.

At diagnosis, tumor, uninvolved tumor-adjacent lung and peripheral blood were collected and then preserved as a mix of FFPE and fresh-frozen material. Blood samples were analyzed as peripheral blood mononuclear cells for TCR repertoire profiling. The TCR sequence derives from a woman between 35 and 70 years old with stage I lung adenocarcinoma. Sequencing used peripheral blood, obtained before any cancer treatment. The receptor chain draws on TRBV7-2 and TRBJ2-7; TRBD2 is a possible D gene, resting on 5 matching bases. The CDR3: CASQEGGRYEQYF. Here is the DNA: TGTGCCAGCCAAGAGGGCGGTAGGTACGAGCAGTACTTC. Full variable domain (CDR3 extended with the reference TRBV7-2 and TRBJ2-7 proteins): GAGVSQSPSNKVTEKGKDVELRCDPISGHTALYWYRQSLGQGLEFLIYFQGNSAPDKSGLPSDRFSAERTGGSVSTLTIQRTQQEDSAVYLCASQEGGRYEQYFGPGTRLTVT.